The 3 T cell receptor beta chains below come from one sample, sequenced in a study of blood T cells in healthy people across ages. Alongside a J-beta primer mix, a sample-barcoded 5' primer served in a second PCR lasting roughly 7 to 11 cycles. MiXCR, applied by TCRdb to the 5' RACE reads, yields one record per CDR3 protein. The sample gives 600,000 to 850,000 distinct CDR3 sequences, 20% to 30% of which show up once; 9.4% is in the top ten. These data also featured in a second study, about T cells of mothers and their children.

The sample comprised blood. The receptors shown here come from a boy aged 10-17 years in good health.

This chain links TRBV29-1 with TRBJ2-1, with D hard to call. The CDR3 covers 13 residues. Trimming took off 4 bases at V and 3 bases at J, with 10 bases between the two ends. Looked up from germline, CDR1 is SQVTM and CDR2 is ANQGSEA. CDR3 sequence (DNA): TGCAGCGTTGCCCGCCTAGACTACAATGAGCAGTTCTTC. Amino acid sequence: CSVARLDYNEQFF.

This clonotype came up a few times. V is TRBV28 and J is TRBJ2-2, with 8 bases matching TRBD1. With 5 bases clipped from V and 7 bases from J, the junction kept 9 bases outside the gene matches. There are 15 residues in the CDR3. Germline lookup yields CDR1 MDHEN and CDR2 SYDVKM. CDR3: CASSPRQGAVGELFF. The CDR3 DNA reads TGTGCCAGCAGTCCTCGGCAGGGGGCTGTCGGGGAGCTGTTTTTT.

The chain recombines TRBV5-1 with TRBJ1-5; 9 nucleotides match TRBD1. The V segment lost 0 bases and the J segment 6 bases; nucleotides outside the gene matches: 4. The CDR3 length is 15 residues. Per the germline V gene, CDR1 is SGHRS and CDR2 is YFSETQ. For the CDR3, the DNA is TGCGCCAGCAGCTTGGAGGGACAGGGCGCTCAGCCCCAGCATTTT. Its protein is CASSLEGQGAQPQHF. The full variable domain, with the rest looked up from reference TRBV5-1 and TRBJ1-5, is KAGVTQTPRYLIKTRGQQVTLSCSPISGHRSVSWYQQTPGQGLQFLFEYFSETQRNKGNFPGRFSGRQFSNSRSEMNVSTLELGDSALYLCASSLEGQGAQPQHFGDGTRLSIL.